This passage covers 16 T cell receptor beta chains from one sample sequenced in a study of human T cells and chemical hapten exposure. TCRdb called the RACE reads again in MiXCR, with one record for every CDR3 protein. The sample has roughly 50,000 distinct CDR3 sequences, approximately 9.9% seen once. As to time point: patch test 1, 2 weeks after DPC sensitization. Treatment indicated: therapeutic diphenylcyclopropenone sensitization with weekly scalp DPC. Whole blood, unfractionated, served as the material for total RNA extraction. Sequences were derived from whole blood, sampled in connection with sensitization to the hapten diphenylcyclopropenone (DPC). The source is a woman in her thirties or forties with alopecia areata. Some clones in this sample may be carry-over from other donors' samples.

V is TRBV9 and J is TRBJ2-5; D unclear. From germline, CDR1 is SGDLS and CDR2 YYNGEE. The ends were cut back, 4 bases at V and 4 bases at J, with 14 bases in the middle. CDR3 size: 14 residues. The CDR3 DNA sequence: TGTGCCAGCAGCCCCCGGGCATCCCCAGAGACCCAGTACTTC. Its translation is CASSPRASPETQYF.

This clonotype was observed many times. V usage is TRBV28 and J usage is TRBJ1-3; D may be TRBD1 (5 bases). V was shortened by 2 bases and J by 7 bases, with 12 bases between the two germline ends. The CDR3 has 14 amino acids. The germline CDR1 and CDR2 sequences are MDHEN and SYDVKM. The CDR3 is CASSLIQAPNTIYF. CDR3 in DNA: TGTGCCAGCAGTTTAATACAGGCCCCGAACACCATATATTTT.

Details on this clonotype: The junction differs from germline at one of its ends, possibly a read error. The V gene is TRBV20-1, the J gene TRBJ2-3; 13 nucleotides agree with TRBD2. From germline, CDR1 is DFQATT and CDR2 SNEGSKA (reference sequence). This CDR3 spans 13 amino acids. CDR3 region: CSTSGRAADTQYF. Written as DNA, the CDR3 is TGCAGTACTAGCGGGAGGGCCGCAGATACGCAGTATTTT.

This clonotype appeared a few times. The chain carries TRBV7-2 and TRBJ2-3; TRBD1 aligns across 7 bases. Germline V gene lookup returns CDR1 SGHTA and CDR2 FQGNSA. The CDR3 runs to 15 residues. Unmatched junction bases numbered 3, after V lost 2 bases and J lost 1 base. Here the CDR3 DNA reads TGTGCCAGCAGCTTACAGGGGGTCGGCACAGATACGCAGTATTTT. This encodes CASSLQGVGTDTQYF.

J is TRBJ1-1 and V is TRBV20-1; TRBD1 matches at 7 bases. CDR3 length: 13 residues. Germline CDR1 is DFQATT and CDR2 is SNEGSKA (reference sequence). V lost 5 bases to trimming and J lost 6 bases; unmatched junction nucleotides: 9. The CDR3 here is CSAPGQDPSEAFF. As DNA, the CDR3 is TGCAGTGCTCCCGGACAGGATCCATCTGAAGCTTTCTTT.

The rearrangement links TRBV5-1 to TRBJ2-7; possibly TRBD1 for D (5 bases). There are 17 residues in the CDR3. The ends were cut back, 2 bases at V and 3 bases at J, with 21 bases in the middle. The V gene's germline CDR1 is SGHRS and CDR2 YFSETQ. CDR3 in DNA: TGCGCCAGCAGCTTCCACTTTTCGTCGGTAAGGGGCTACGAGCAGTACTTC. Its translation: CASSFHFSSVRGYEQYF.

This clonotype has just a few counts. The genes are TRBV28 and TRBJ2-7; D may be TRBD2 (5 bases). This CDR3 contains 13 residues. Trimming took 6 bases from V and 7 from J, leaving 16 bases between them. Germline loops: CDR1 MDHEN, CDR2 SYDVKM. The CDR3 sequence is CASRRARLEEQYF. Written as DNA, the CDR3 is TGTGCCAGCAGGAGGGCAAGATTAGAGGAGCAGTACTTC.

This clonotype was observed many times. V gene TRBV4-1 combines with J gene TRBJ2-6; no clear D gene. The germline V and J ends were trimmed by 2 bases and 0 bases, with 5 bases remaining between them. Per the germline V gene, CDR1 is MGHRA and CDR2 is YSYEKL. The CDR3 has 15 residues. As DNA, the CDR3 is TGCGCCAGCAGCCAAAGTAACTCTGGGGCCAACGTCCTGACTTTC. As protein: CASSQSNSGANVLTF.

This chain joins TRBV29-1 and TRBJ2-7; a weak D match, TRBD1 (7 bases). The CDR3 has 15 amino acids. Trimming left V 2 bases short and J 2 bases short, with 16 bases between. Germline-derived CDR1 and CDR2 are SQVTM and ANQGSEA. The CDR3 region is CSVETGGTAPYEQYF. The CDR3 nucleotides read TGCAGCGTTGAAACTGGAGGGACAGCTCCCTACGAGCAGTACTTC.

CDR3 sequence reads: CASSYSRPTSGSYEQYF. DNA of the CDR3: TGTGCCAGCAGTTACTCGAGGCCCACTAGCGGAAGCTACGAGCAGTACTTC. V and J are TRBV6-5 and TRBJ2-7; 8 nucleotides align to TRBD2. CDR1 and CDR2 from the germline V gene are MNHEY and SVGAGI. The CDR3 spans 17 residues. With V trimmed by 0 bases and J by 3 bases, 10 bases remained unmatched.

A few counts support this clonotype. This chain connects TRBV7-2 to TRBJ1-6, with TRBD1 matching over 9 bases. V lost 6 bases, J lost 9 bases, and 6 bases stayed unmatched. CDR3 size: 14 residues. Looked up from germline, CDR1 is SGHTA and CDR2 is FQGNSA. CDR3 DNA: TGTGCCAGCAGTCGAGGACAGGGGTCTTCACCCCTCCACTTT. Amino acids: CASSRGQGSSPLHF.

This chain links TRBV21-1 with TRBJ1-4; the DNA was not used to check the table's D call, TRBD1. TRBV21-1 is given as a pseudogene. This CDR3 has 14 amino acids. Here the CDR3 reads CASSKAGGGEKLFF. The DNA of the CDR3 is TGTGCCAGCAGCAAAGCAGGGGGGGGTGAAAAACTGTTTTTT.

V usage is TRBV4-2 and J usage is TRBJ2-7, with unresolved D. Germline V lookup: CDR1 LGHNA, CDR2 YNFKEQ. The CDR3 length is 14 residues. V was pared by 4 bases and J by 1 base, with 11 bases between. The CDR3 region has the DNA TGTGCCAGCAGCCCTGGCCCCGCTTCCTACGAGCAGTACTTC. Translated: CASSPGPASYEQYF.

The rearrangement uses TRBV12-3 or TRBV12-4 and TRBJ2-3, with 8 bases lining up with TRBD2. The CDR3 has 15 residues. Trimming removed 0 bases from V and 5 bases from J; junction bases left unmatched: 4. The CDR3: CASSLADGREDTQYF. DNA for the CDR3: TGTGCCAGCAGTTTAGCGGACGGGAGGGAAGATACGCAGTATTTT.

The rearrangement links TRBV30 to TRBJ2-1; 9 bases agree with TRBD2. The CDR3 is made up of 19 amino acids. V trimming: 3 bases; J trimming: 2 bases; junction bases outside the gene matches: 17. Germline V gene data show CDR1 as GTSNPN and CDR2 as SVGIG (reference sequence). Written as DNA, the CDR3 is TGTGCCTGGAGCCTTAGCGGGAGAGTCCCCTTCGCCCCCTACAATGAGCAGTTCTTC. Amino acid sequence: CAWSLSGRVPFAPYNEQFF.

This rearrangement joins TRBV20-1 to TRBJ1-1; 7 bases line up with TRBD1. Trimming at V came to 5 bases and at J to 5 bases, leaving 8 bases not matched to a gene. Germline lookup yields CDR1 DFQATT and CDR2 SNEGSKA (reference sequence). The CDR3 spans 13 residues. CDR3 amino acids: CSARPGGGTEAFF. CDR3 bases: TGCAGTGCTCGGCCAGGGGGAGGGACTGAAGCTTTCTTT.